Presented here are 21 T cell receptor beta chains from one specimen sequenced in a study of T cell responses to AZD1222 COVID-19 vaccine. Sequencing used immunoSEQ multiplex PCR; TCRdb keeps in-frame clones, though not all of them. The table has under 60,000 clones, approximately 90% seen once. The source was peripheral blood, collected 28 days after the second AZD1222 dose. These receptors came from an adult who received the AZD1222 COVID-19 vaccine.

This clone showed up just once. The V and J genes are TRBV28 and TRBJ2-7; the D is unclear. Per the germline V gene, CDR1 is MDHEN and CDR2 is SYDVKM. The V end was cut by 2 bases, the J end by 3 bases, with 11 bases between. The CDR3 length is 14 residues. For the CDR3, the DNA is TGTGCCAGCAGTTTAGTTTCCCTAGTCTACGAGCAGTACTTC. Translating it yields CASSLVSLVYEQYF.

V is TRBV7-9 and J is TRBJ2-2, with 10 bases matching TRBD1. This CDR3 has 18 amino acids. CDR1 SEHNR and CDR2 FQNEAQ come from the germline V gene (reference sequence). The junction had 12 bases not matched to a gene; V was cut back by 6 bases and J by 2 bases. The CDR3 sequence: CASSRVRLTGGNTGELFF. CDR3 nucleotides: TGTGCCAGCAGTAGGGTCCGCCTGACAGGGGGCAACACCGGGGAGCTGTTTTTT.

V and J are TRBV5-4 and TRBJ1-3; TRBD1 agrees at 7 bases. J gave up 4 bases and V 5 bases, and 3 bases lay outside the gene matches. The CDR3 is made up of 13 amino acids. From germline, CDR1 is SGHNT and CDR2 YYREEE (reference sequence). The CDR3 DNA reads TGTGCCAGCAGACAGGGGTTCGGAAACACCATATATTTT. It is translated as CASRQGFGNTIYF.

This clone was seen a single time. The V and J genes are TRBV6-2 or TRBV6-3 and TRBJ2-7; D is ambiguous. The CDR3 contains 13 residues. Germline loops: CDR1 MNHEY, CDR2 SVGEGT. Trimming left V 6 bases short and J 2 bases short, with 11 bases between. CDR3 DNA sequence: TGTGCCAGCAGCCCCGGTCCAACCTACGAGCAGTACTTC. This translates into CASSPGPTYEQYF.

J is TRBJ2-1 and V is TRBV9; no clear D. CDR3 length: 13 amino acids. Germline V CDR1 and CDR2: SGDLS, YYNGEE. The germline V and J ends were trimmed by 4 bases and 7 bases, with 12 bases remaining between them. The CDR3 sequence: CASSTSPRNEQFF. The CDR3 nucleotides read TGTGCCAGCAGCACCTCCCCAAGGAATGAGCAGTTCTTC.

The V call is TRBV7-2, the J call TRBJ1-1; TRBD1 might be the D (5 bases). The CDR3 totals 13 residues. Trimming took 1 base from V and 3 from J, leaving 6 bases between them. Germline CDR1 is SGHTA and CDR2 is FQGNSA. The CDR3 reads CASSLGTYTEAFF. CDR3 DNA: TGTGCCAGCAGCTTAGGGACATACACTGAAGCTTTCTTT.

The CDR3 coding sequence is TGTGCCAGCAGCCCCCGGCAGGTAGCGGGGGGTCTGCCAGATACGCAGTATTTT. It codes for CASSPRQVAGGLPDTQYF. V usage is TRBV9 and J usage is TRBJ2-3, with TRBD2 matching over 10 bases. The germline gives CDR1 SGDLS, CDR2 YYNGEE. V was clipped by 4 bases and J by 4 bases; unmatched bases: 15. This CDR3 spans 18 amino acids. Full variable domain (outside the CDR3, taken from reference TRBV9 and TRBJ2-3): DSGVTQTPKHLITATGQRVTLRCSPRSGDLSVYWYQQSLDQGLQFLIQYYNGEERAKGNILERFSAQQFPDLHSELNLSSLELGDSALYFCASSPRQVAGGLPDTQYFGPGTRLTVL.

The J gene is TRBJ2-3, the V gene TRBV10-3; 10 nucleotides agree with TRBD2. The germline V gene has CDR1 ENHRY and CDR2 SYGVKD. Losses at the gene ends were 5 bases for V and 5 bases for J; bases not matched to a gene: 16. This CDR3 is built from 18 residues. In DNA, the CDR3 is TGTGCCATCAGTAAAGACAGGGGCCCTAGCGGGAGCTTAGATACGCAGTATTTT. Residues: CAISKDRGPSGSLDTQYF.

V and J are TRBV4-2 and TRBJ2-7; 7 bases align to TRBD2. The ends lost 4 bases at V and 4 bases at J; junction bases unmatched: 7. Germline V CDR1 and CDR2: LGHNA, YNFKEQ. This CDR3 contains 14 residues. DNA of the CDR3: TGTGCCAGCAGCCCTAAGCGGGAATCTTACGAGCAGTACTTC. Its translation is CASSPKRESYEQYF.

This clone appeared a few times. This rearrangement joins TRBV11-2 to TRBJ1-3; TRBD1 aligns across 7 bases. The CDR3 consists of 15 residues. Trimming cost V 5 bases and J 2 bases; bases outside gene matches: 6. From germline, CDR1 is SGHAT and CDR2 FQNNGV. CDR3 amino acids: CASSPLTGTGNTIYF. CDR3 DNA sequence: TGTGCCAGCAGCCCGTTGACAGGGACTGGAAACACCATATATTTT.

The chain combines TRBV3-1 (or the pseudogene TRBV3-2) with TRBJ2-1; 9 positions agree with TRBD2. Germline V gene data show CDR1 as LGHDT and CDR2 as YNNKEL (reference sequence). The CDR3 is made up of 16 amino acids. J was trimmed by 4 bases and V by 1 base; bases with no gene match: 5. This CDR3 reads CASSQASGAPYNEQFF. The CDR3 bases are TGTGCCAGCAGCCAAGCTAGCGGGGCCCCTTACAATGAGCAGTTCTTC.

The chain has TRBV28 and TRBJ2-7; unclear D gene. Per the germline V gene, CDR1 is MDHEN and CDR2 is SYDVKM. CDR3 length: 11 amino acids. V shed 5 bases and J shed 6 bases, with 8 bases lying between them. CDR3 in DNA: TGTGCCAGCAGTGGGTACCCCGAGCAGTACTTC. Encoded protein: CASSGYPEQYF.

The rearrangement links TRBV10-2 to TRBJ1-6; D call uncertain. CDR1 is WSHSY and CDR2 is SAAADI in the germline V gene. V dropped 8 bases and J dropped 14 bases, with 13 bases sitting between them. The CDR3 is made up of 11 amino acids. Written as DNA, the CDR3 is TGCGCCAGCGGCTCCGGTGTCTCCCTCCACTTT. Translation: CASGSGVSLHF.

This clone was seen a handful of times. V and J are TRBV11-2 and TRBJ1-3; D ambiguous. The CDR3 consists of 15 residues. V was cut by 3 bases and J by 0 bases, with 9 bases left in between. CDR1 and CDR2 from the germline V gene are SGHAT and FQNNGV. This CDR3 reads CASSFVRRSGNTIYF. In DNA form, the CDR3 reads TGTGCCAGCAGCTTCGTCCGCCGCTCTGGAAACACCATATATTTT.

This chain uses TRBV5-1 with TRBJ1-2; TRBD1 agrees at 7 bases. The CDR3 is 14 amino acids. Germline CDR1 is SGHRS and CDR2 is YFSETQ. The V and J ends lost 0 bases and 3 bases, in that order; junction bases with no gene match: 2. In nucleotides, the CDR3 is TGCGCCAGCAGCTTGGCAGGGGGTTACTATGGCTACACCTTC. Translation gives CASSLAGGYYGYTF.

The gene calls are TRBV3-1 (or the pseudogene TRBV3-2) and TRBJ1-2; 7 bases are shared with TRBD1. V shed 5 bases and J 8 bases; nucleotides not matched to a gene: 14. This CDR3 comprises 15 residues. From germline, CDR1 is LGHDT and CDR2 YNNKEL (reference sequence). Here the CDR3 DNA reads TGTGCCAGCAGCACGGGAGGGACAGTCCGGCGAGGCTACACCTTC. Its protein is CASSTGGTVRRGYTF.

The V gene is TRBV28, the J gene TRBJ2-1; either TRBD1 or TRBD2 may fit D (6 bases each). The CDR3 has 15 residues. Trimming pared 3 bases from V and 1 base from J, leaving 10 bases between. CDR1 is MDHEN, CDR2 SYDVKM, per germline. The CDR3 region is CASSLGGNSYNEQFF. The DNA for the CDR3 is TGTGCCAGCAGTTTGGGGGGCAATTCCTACAATGAGCAGTTCTTC.

The V gene is TRBV28, the J gene TRBJ2-1, with D tentatively TRBD1 (7 bases). The CDR3 totals 16 residues. The V gene's germline CDR1 is MDHEN and CDR2 SYDVKM. Trimming removed 6 bases from V and 0 bases from J, with 15 bases in between. The CDR3 nucleotides are TGTGCCAGCAGAAAAGGAGGGGGCAGCTCCTACAATGAGCAGTTCTTC. It translates to CASRKGGGSSYNEQFF.

The chain links TRBV5-1 to TRBJ2-2, with TRBD2 matching over 12 bases. Looked up from germline, CDR1 is SGHRS and CDR2 is YFSETQ. The CDR3 is 18 amino acids. J was trimmed by 5 bases and V by 3 bases; bases with no gene match: 11. The CDR3 reads CASSSPQTSGRGTGELFF. In DNA form, the CDR3 reads TGCGCCAGCAGCTCCCCACAGACTAGCGGGAGAGGGACCGGGGAGCTGTTTTTT.

This chain joins TRBV6-4 and TRBJ1-2; TRBD1 might be the D (6 bases). Germline V lookup: CDR1 MRHNA, CDR2 SNTAGT. V gave up 7 bases and J gave up 1 base, with 10 bases separating them. The CDR3 is made up of 13 amino acids. The CDR3, as DNA: TGTGCCAGCACCCCAGGGGTTAACTATGGCTACACCTTC. It specifies CASTPGVNYGYTF.

The V gene is TRBV4-1, the J gene TRBJ1-6; 9 nucleotides align to TRBD1. Germline CDR1 and CDR2: MGHRA and YSYEKL. CDR3 length equals 14 residues. The trim removed 4 bases at V and 8 bases at J, leaving 3 bases unmatched. Written as DNA, the CDR3 is TGCGCCAGCAGCCTGGGACAGGGATATTCACCCCTCCACTTT. Its protein is CASSLGQGYSPLHF.